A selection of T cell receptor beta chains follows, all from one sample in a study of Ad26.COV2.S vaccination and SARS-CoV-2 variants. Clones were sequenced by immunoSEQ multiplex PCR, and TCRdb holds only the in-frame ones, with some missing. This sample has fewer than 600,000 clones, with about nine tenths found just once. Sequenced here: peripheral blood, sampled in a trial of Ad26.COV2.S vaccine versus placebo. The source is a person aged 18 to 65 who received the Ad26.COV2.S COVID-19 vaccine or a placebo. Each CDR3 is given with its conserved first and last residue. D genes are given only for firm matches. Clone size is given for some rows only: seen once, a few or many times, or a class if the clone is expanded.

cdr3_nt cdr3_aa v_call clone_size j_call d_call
TGTGCCAGCAGCAATCCTACCCCGAGCACCGGGGAGCTGTTTTTT CASSNPTPSTGELFF TRBV21-1 once TRBJ2-2 -
TGTGCCAGCAGCCAAGCGGCGAGCACTGAAGCTTTCTTT CASSQAASTEAFF TRBV4-2 - TRBJ1-1 -
TGTGCCAGCAGCTATGGGGGCTCGAGGGATGAAGCTTTCTTT CASSYGGSRDEAFF TRBV7-3 - TRBJ1-1 -
TGTGCCAGCAGGCCCGGGCCTTCTAACTATGGCTACACCTTC CASRPGPSNYGYTF TRBV6-5 - TRBJ1-2 -
TGTGCCAGCAGCACCCAGTCCCGGAACACTGAAGCTTTCTTT CASSTQSRNTEAFF TRBV9 - TRBJ1-1 -
TGTGCCAGCAGTCTAGTCGGCGGGGAGCTGTTTTTT CASSLVGGELFF TRBV27 - TRBJ2-2 -
TGTGCCAGCAGCTTAGTTAAGTTCGGGCAGCTCAACACTGAAGCTTTCTTT CASSLVKFGQLNTEAFF TRBV11-2 - TRBJ1-1 -
TGTGCCAGCAGCGTAGACAATCGGCGGGGACAGAACAATGAGCAGTTCTTC CASSVDNRRGQNNEQFF TRBV9 once TRBJ2-1 -
TGTGCCAGCAGCTTGGGGACCGGGGACAGTGGGGAAAAACTGTTTTTT CASSLGTGDSGEKLFF TRBV5-4 - TRBJ1-4 TRBD1
TGTGCCAGCAGCCGGGACAGGGACTCCTACGAGCAGTACTTC CASSRDRDSYEQYF TRBV6-5 - TRBJ2-7 TRBD1
TGTGCCAGCAGCCAAGGGGGGGCAATTAATGAAAAACTGTTTTTT CASSQGGAINEKLFF TRBV3-1/TRBV3-2 - TRBJ1-4 -
TGTGCCACCAGCAGAGATACTAGCGGGACGACGGGCAATGAGCAGTTCTTC CATSRDTSGTTGNEQFF TRBV15 - TRBJ2-1 TRBD2
TGTGCCACCAGCAGAGCCGGGACAGGGAGGGCAGATACGCAGTATTTT CATSRAGTGRADTQYF TRBV15 - TRBJ2-3 TRBD1
TGTGCCAGTAGTATTAGGGTCGGCAACTATGGCTACACCTTC CASSIRVGNYGYTF TRBV19 - TRBJ1-2 -
TGTGCCATCAAGCCGCGGGAGGATCAGCCCCAGCATTTT CAIKPREDQPQHF TRBV10-3 - TRBJ1-5 -
TGTGCCAGCAGCCCGGAGACAGGGGGCTCCGAAAAACTGTTTTTT CASSPETGGSEKLFF TRBV4-2 - TRBJ1-4 TRBD1